One sample yielded the 22 T cell receptor beta chains listed below, sequenced in a study of T-cell reconstitution after alpha-beta-depleted transplantation in children. The library targeted TCRbeta and was prepared with unique molecular identifiers. Using its own MiXCR run on the PCR reads, TCRdb lists one record per CDR3 protein. The data hold 120,000 or so distinct CDR3 sequences, with under 30% observed a single time. Source: PBMCs, mostly from graft donor cells, taken 180 days after TCRalphabeta/CD19-depleted stem cell transplant. Receptor source: a male patient aged 2-9 years who had a stem cell transplant for chronic granulomatous disease, so the T cells may come from the graft donor.

The sample holds a few counts of this clonotype. V gene TRBV24-1 combines with J gene TRBJ2-3, with TRBD2 matching over 14 bases. V gave up 4 bases and J gave up 3 bases; unmatched junction bases: 5. CDR3 length: 17 amino acids. The V gene's germline CDR1 is KGHDR and CDR2 SFDVKD. CDR3 DNA: TGTGCCACCAGTGAACGGACTAGCGGGAGGCAGACAGATACGCAGTATTTT. The encoded protein is CATSERTSGRQTDTQYF.

This clonotype is a singleton in its sample. The chain has TRBV4-2 and TRBJ2-7; tentative D call: TRBD2 (5 bases). This CDR3 spans 14 amino acids. Germline lookup yields CDR1 LGHNA and CDR2 YNFKEQ. V shed 1 base and J shed 2 bases, with 9 bases lying between them. The CDR3, as DNA: TGTGCCAGCAGCCAAGTTCGGGGTCCCTACGAGCAGTACTTC. Translation: CASSQVRGPYEQYF.

This clonotype was observed at least ten times. The chain has TRBV20-1 and TRBJ2-1; D is unresolved. The CDR3 is made up of 13 amino acids. V lost 3 bases and J lost 6, with 12 bases in between. Germline V gene sequence: CDR1 DFQATT, CDR2 SNEGSKA (reference sequence). This chain's CDR3 is CSASRWTGNEQFF. The CDR3 nucleotides read TGCAGTGCTAGTCGCTGGACCGGCAATGAGCAGTTCTTC.

This clonotype came up a few times. The V and J genes are TRBV4-1 and TRBJ2-1, with 10 positions matching TRBD1. J gave up 6 bases and V 5 bases, and 4 bases lay outside the gene matches. CDR3 length equals 14 residues. Germline V gene lookup returns CDR1 MGHRA and CDR2 YSYEKL. CDR3 DNA sequence: TGCGCCAGCAGCTTGGGGACAGGGGCCAATGAGCAGTTCTTC. Protein: CASSLGTGANEQFF.

The chain couples TRBV4-1 to TRBJ1-1; D remains ambiguous. The CDR3 is made up of 15 amino acids. Trimming removed 1 base at V and 0 bases at J, with 9 bases between. Germline CDR1 is MGHRA and CDR2 is YSYEKL. CDR3: CASSQGHTMNTEAFF. The CDR3 nucleotides are TGCGCCAGCAGCCAAGGACACACCATGAACACTGAAGCTTTCTTT.

The sample holds a few counts of this clonotype. This chain connects TRBV5-1 to TRBJ2-3; no definite D call. This CDR3 is 13 amino acids long. Deletions cut 9 bases from V and 2 bases from J, with 13 bases between. CDR1 and CDR2 from the germline V gene are SGHRS and YFSETQ. CDR3 residues: CATSDGSTDTQYF. CDR3 DNA sequence: TGCGCCACCTCGGACGGTTCCACAGATACGCAGTATTTT.

This clonotype was detected a few times. The genes are TRBV4-3 and TRBJ2-1; 9 bases map to TRBD2. Germline-derived CDR1 and CDR2 are LGHNA and YSLEER. The CDR3 loop spans 15 amino acids. V was clipped by 1 base and J by 7 bases; unmatched bases: 5. The CDR3 loop is CASSQVSGSRNEQFF. For the CDR3, the DNA is TGCGCCAGCAGCCAAGTTAGCGGGAGTAGGAATGAGCAGTTCTTC.

In this sample, this clonotype turned up many times. CDR3 nucleotides: TGTGCCAGCAGTTTATTGTCCCGGGCCACGAACACTGAAGCTTTCTTT. Its translation is CASSLLSRATNTEAFF. The rearrangement uses TRBV27 and TRBJ1-1; D gene ambiguous. CDR1 and CDR2 from the germline V gene are MNHEY and SMNVEV (reference sequence). V dropped 1 base and J dropped 1 base, with 13 bases sitting between them. The CDR3 is 16 amino acids.

This clonotype turned up a few times. The V and J genes are TRBV12-3 or TRBV12-4 and TRBJ2-3; 11 bases agree with TRBD2. Trimming at V came to 7 bases and at J to 4 bases, leaving 10 bases not matched to a gene. CDR3 length: 16 amino acids. The CDR3 nucleotides are TGTGCCAGCACCCGGGGTAGCGGGAGGGTAGCAGATACGCAGTATTTT. Translated: CASTRGSGRVADTQYF.

This chain joins TRBV29-1 and TRBJ1-1, with D perhaps TRBD1 (5 bases). V lost 4 bases and J 5 bases, leaving 11 bases between the germline ends. Germline lookup yields CDR1 SQVTM and CDR2 ANQGSEA. The CDR3 has 12 amino acids. The CDR3 loop is CSVGDGGTEAFF. The CDR3 bases are TGCAGCGTTGGTGACGGGGGGACTGAAGCTTTCTTT.

This clonotype was seen ten or more times. CDR3 sequence (DNA): TGCAGTGCTAGAGACGGTTGGGGGACCCCCAACACTGAAGCTTTCTTT. This translates into CSARDGWGTPNTEAFF. This chain uses TRBV20-1 with TRBJ1-1; perhaps TRBD1 as D (5 bases). With 0 bases removed from V and 2 bases from J, the gap between germline ends came to 16 bases. CDR1 is DFQATT and CDR2 is SNEGSKA in the germline V gene (reference sequence). This CDR3 contains 16 residues.

This clonotype showed up just a few times. The chain carries TRBV7-2 and TRBJ2-3, with D unresolved. V lost 1 base and J 0 bases, leaving 8 bases between the germline ends. The CDR3 runs 15 residues. Germline CDR1 and CDR2: SGHTA and FQGNSA. CDR3 in DNA: TGTGCCAGCAGCTTAGTAGGTGCCAGCACAGATACGCAGTATTTT. Its translation is CASSLVGASTDTQYF.

This clonotype has more than one count but fewer than ten. This chain joins TRBV5-6 and TRBJ2-5; D unresolved. Trimming removed 4 bases from V and 4 bases from J, with 5 bases in between. Germline values: CDR1 SGHDT, CDR2 YYEEEE. This CDR3 is built from 11 residues. The CDR3 nucleotides read TGTGCCAGCAGCGCAAGAGAGACCCAGTACTTC. This gives the protein CASSARETQYF.

This clonotype was detected only a few times. CDR3: CAITKQNREEQYF. The CDR3 DNA is TGTGCCATCACCAAACAAAACAGGGAAGAGCAGTACTTC. V is TRBV10-3 and J is TRBJ2-7; tentative D call: TRBD1 (6 bases). The germline V gene has CDR1 ENHRY and CDR2 SYGVKD. CDR3 size: 13 residues. V lost 7 bases and J 7 bases, leaving 17 bases between the germline ends.

This clonotype has just one count. This chain uses TRBV29-1 with TRBJ1-1; 7 bases are a match to TRBD1. Germline V gene data show CDR1 as SQVTM and CDR2 as ANQGSEA. The CDR3 loop spans 13 amino acids. The V and J ends lost 5 bases and 1 base, in that order; junction bases with no gene match: 4. This CDR3 reads CSVRRQGNTEAFF. DNA of the CDR3: TGCAGCGTTCGTCGACAGGGGAACACTGAAGCTTTCTTT.

This clonotype was seen at least ten times. The rearrangement joins TRBV20-1 to TRBJ1-1; weak D call: TRBD1 (5 bases). Germline CDR1 reads DFQATT; CDR2 reads SNEGSKA (reference sequence). The CDR3 runs to 13 residues. The germline V and J ends were trimmed by 5 bases and 3 bases, with 13 bases remaining between them. CDR3 DNA: TGCAGTGCTCAGGGAAGAGGGCACACTGAAGCTTTCTTT. This encodes CSAQGRGHTEAFF.

The rearrangement links TRBV12-3 or TRBV12-4 to TRBJ2-3, with D hard to call. The CDR3 is 13 residues long. The germline V and J ends were trimmed by 5 bases and 2 bases, with 8 bases remaining between them. CDR3 loop: CASSPPYTDTQYF. The CDR3 DNA follows: TGTGCCAGCAGTCCCCCATACACAGATACGCAGTATTTT.

This rearrangement joins TRBV12-3 or TRBV12-4 to TRBJ2-1; 7 bases agree with TRBD2. Trimming at V came to 6 bases and at J to 2 bases, leaving 7 bases not matched to a gene. The length of the CDR3 is 15 residues. The CDR3 DNA reads TGTGCCAGCAGGGAGAGCGGGGCTGCCTACAATGAGCAGTTCTTC. Its protein is CASRESGAAYNEQFF.

This clonotype turned up a few times. The rearrangement uses TRBV20-1 and TRBJ1-5; TRBD1 matches 9 bases. Germline CDR1 reads DFQATT; CDR2 reads SNEGSKA (reference sequence). The CDR3 contains 19 residues. V gave up 0 bases and J gave up 1 base; unmatched junction bases: 13. The CDR3 nucleotides are TGCAGTGCTAGAGATAAGTGGTTACAGGGGGCGGGGAGCAATCAGCCCCAGCATTTT. Its protein is CSARDKWLQGAGSNQPQHF.

DNA of the CDR3: TGCAGTGCTAGGTCCCTCGGGACTAGCGGACCGATCTCCTACGAGCAGTACTTC. Its translation is CSARSLGTSGPISYEQYF. V and J are TRBV20-1 and TRBJ2-7; 11 bases map to TRBD2. From germline, CDR1 is DFQATT and CDR2 SNEGSKA (reference sequence). The junction had 13 bases not matched to a gene; V was cut back by 3 bases and J by 0 bases. The CDR3 has 18 amino acids.

This clonotype was detected a few times. This sequence joins TRBV12-3 or TRBV12-4 and TRBJ2-1, with 12 positions matching TRBD1. Germline trimming cut 1 base from V and 7 bases from J; bases unmatched to any gene: 8. The length of the CDR3 is 17 residues. The CDR3 loop is CASSLGRDRGLGNEQFF. Written as DNA, the CDR3 is TGTGCCAGCAGTTTAGGTAGGGACAGGGGGCTGGGGAATGAGCAGTTCTTC.

This clonotype was seen a few times. This chain links TRBV5-6 with TRBJ2-3; 7 bases match TRBD2. The CDR3 sequence is 16 residues long. Germline V CDR1 and CDR2: SGHDT, YYEEEE. The trim removed 2 bases at V and 4 bases at J, leaving 10 bases unmatched. This CDR3 is CASSFLRELGADTQYF. CDR3 DNA sequence: TGTGCCAGCAGCTTCCTGCGGGAGCTAGGGGCAGATACGCAGTATTTT.